This is a list of T cell receptor beta chains from one sample in a study of technical replicates of blood from four donors. Method: immunoSEQ multiplex PCR; TCRdb's copy keeps in-frame clones and lacks some. The data contain about 82,000 clones, around 94% of them singletons. The sample consisted of T cells isolated from PBMCs. These receptors all stem from a human donor in good health. Each CDR3 is given with its conserved first and last residue. Fields, in order: D gene, clone size, J gene, V gene, CDR3 protein, CDR3 DNA. A D gene is named only where the DNA matches it firmly. Expanded clones get a size class; other rows say once, few or many, or leave the size out.

d_call: TRBD2
clone_size: .
j_call: TRBJ2-3
v_call: TRBV6-5
cdr3_aa: CASRRLAAPYDTQYF
cdr3_nt: TGTGCCAGCAGGCGACTAGCGGCCCCCTATGATACGCAGTATTTT

d_call: TRBD2
clone_size: .
j_call: TRBJ2-1
v_call: TRBV13
cdr3_aa: CASSSPGLVIQKSSYNEQFF
cdr3_nt: TGTGCCAGCAGCTCCCCGGGACTAGTTATTCAGAAAAGCTCCTACAATGAGCAGTTCTTC

d_call: .
clone_size: once
j_call: TRBJ1-2
v_call: TRBV6-1
cdr3_aa: CASSYTTGDYGYTF
cdr3_nt: TGTGCCAGCAGTTATACGACAGGCGACTATGGCTACACCTTC

d_call: .
clone_size: once
j_call: TRBJ2-7
v_call: TRBV6-5
cdr3_aa: CASCKSAGPYEQYF
cdr3_nt: TGTGCCAGTTGTAAGTCGGCGGGGCCCTACGAGCAGTACTTC

d_call: TRBD1
clone_size: .
j_call: TRBJ1-2
v_call: TRBV7-9
cdr3_aa: CASSQSGDRGYGYTF
cdr3_nt: TGTGCCAGCAGCCAGAGCGGGGACAGGGGATATGGCTACACCTTC

d_call: TRBD2
clone_size: .
j_call: TRBJ2-7
v_call: TRBV4-2
cdr3_aa: CASSQTGTSAYYEQYF
cdr3_nt: TGTGCCAGCAGCCAAACTGGGACTAGCGCCTATTACGAGCAGTACTTC

d_call: TRBD1
clone_size: once
j_call: TRBJ2-7
v_call: TRBV5-6
cdr3_aa: CATGTGNSYEQYF
cdr3_nt: TGTGCCACCGGGACAGGGAATTCCTACGAGCAGTACTTC

d_call: .
clone_size: .
j_call: TRBJ2-2
v_call: TRBV30
cdr3_aa: CACTEDRFAGELFF
cdr3_nt: TGTGCCTGTACCGAAGACAGGTTCGCCGGGGAGCTGTTTTTT

d_call: .
clone_size: .
j_call: TRBJ2-1
v_call: TRBV2
cdr3_aa: CASRVTKNEQFF
cdr3_nt: TGTGCCAGCAGGGTCACAAAAAATGAGCAGTTCTTC

d_call: .
clone_size: .
j_call: TRBJ1-2
v_call: TRBV6-5
cdr3_aa: CASRQTGPNNYGYTF
cdr3_nt: TGTGCCAGCAGGCAGACAGGACCTAATAACTATGGCTACACCTTC

d_call: .
clone_size: .
j_call: TRBJ2-5
v_call: TRBV7-3
cdr3_aa: CASSGGLLDETQYF
cdr3_nt: TGTGCCAGCAGCGGAGGACTATTGGACGAGACCCAGTACTTC

d_call: TRBD2
clone_size: .
j_call: TRBJ2-1
v_call: TRBV19
cdr3_aa: CASTKGTGLGSDEQFF
cdr3_nt: TGTGCCAGTACGAAGGGGACGGGACTAGGGTCGGATGAGCAGTTCTTC

d_call: TRBD2
clone_size: .
j_call: TRBJ2-4
v_call: TRBV6-5
cdr3_aa: CASKGGAGNIQYF
cdr3_nt: TGTGCCAGCAAGGGAGGGGCGGGCAACATTCAGTACTTC

d_call: .
clone_size: .
j_call: TRBJ2-7
v_call: TRBV7-2
cdr3_aa: CASSFFTYEQYF
cdr3_nt: TGTGCCAGCAGCTTTTTTACCTACGAGCAGTACTTC

d_call: TRBD2
clone_size: .
j_call: TRBJ2-5
v_call: TRBV9
cdr3_aa: CASSVALAGWETQYF
cdr3_nt: TGTGCCAGCAGCGTAGCACTAGCGGGTTGGGAGACCCAGTACTTC

d_call: .
clone_size: .
j_call: TRBJ2-5
v_call: TRBV30
cdr3_aa: CAWSPRRETQYF
cdr3_nt: TGTGCCTGGAGTCCACGGAGGGAGACCCAGTACTTC

d_call: TRBD1
clone_size: .
j_call: TRBJ1-3
v_call: TRBV4-3
cdr3_aa: CASSQVQGAEGNTIYF
cdr3_nt: TGCGCCAGCAGCCAAGTGCAGGGGGCGGAAGGAAACACCATATATTTT

d_call: .
clone_size: .
j_call: TRBJ1-3
v_call: TRBV28
cdr3_aa: CASRKETGPGNTIYF
cdr3_nt: TGTGCCAGCCGTAAGGAAACAGGGCCTGGAAACACCATATATTTT

d_call: .
clone_size: once
j_call: TRBJ1-2
v_call: TRBV27
cdr3_aa: CASSWEGRFYTF
cdr3_nt: TGTGCCAGCAGTTGGGAGGGTAGGTTCTACACCTTC